This T cell receptor (beta chain) was obtained from a study of blood T cell repertoires in COVID-19. In the study overall: In each case, the material was cDNA or gDNA derived from T cells, B-cell-depleted T cells, or PBMCs.

In the source study's methods: Estimates of nucleated cell counts were drawn from the amplification of reference gene primers. Profiling relied on immunoSEQ multiplex PCR, and the TCRdb table lists in-frame clones only, not all of them. For V, J and clone size, that table is used; D and trimming come from the DNA. Of around 250,000 clones listed, 86% are singletons. V dropped 6 bases and J dropped 6 bases, with 11 bases sitting between them. The CDR3 runs 13 residues. Germline V gene sequence: CDR1 MDHEN, CDR2 SYDVKM. The chain recombines TRBV28 with TRBJ2-2, with D unresolved. Source material: peripheral blood. The sequence was obtained from a man aged 18 to 29 with active or convalescent COVID-19. The CDR3 here is CASSTPSPGELFF. CDR3 coding DNA: TGTGCCAGCAGCACACCTTCACCCGGGGAGCTGTTTTTT.